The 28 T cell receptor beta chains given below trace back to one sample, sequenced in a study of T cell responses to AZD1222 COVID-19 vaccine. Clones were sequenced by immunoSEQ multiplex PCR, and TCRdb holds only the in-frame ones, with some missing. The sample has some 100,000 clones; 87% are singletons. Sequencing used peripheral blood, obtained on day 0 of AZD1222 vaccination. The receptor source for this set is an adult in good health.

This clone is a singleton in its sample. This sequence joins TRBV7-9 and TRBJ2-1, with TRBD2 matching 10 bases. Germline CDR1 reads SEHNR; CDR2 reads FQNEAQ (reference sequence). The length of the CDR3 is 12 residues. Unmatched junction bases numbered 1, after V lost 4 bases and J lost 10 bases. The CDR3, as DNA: TGTGCCAGCAGCTCGGGACTAGCGGAGCAGTTCTTC. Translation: CASSSGLAEQFF.

As DNA, the CDR3 is TGTGCCAGCAGTTACCCAGGGGTTAGCAATCAGCCCCAGCATTTT. Translating it yields CASSYPGVSNQPQHF. This chain joins TRBV6-2 or TRBV6-3 and TRBJ1-5; possibly TRBD1 for D (6 bases). The V end was cut by 2 bases, the J end by 0 bases, with 8 bases between. The germline CDR1 and CDR2 sequences are MNHEY and SVGEGT. This CDR3 is built from 15 residues.

This CDR3 reads CASSLMGAVGYTF. CDR3 in DNA: TGTGCCAGCAGCTTAATGGGGGCTGTTGGCTACACCTTC. The rearrangement joins TRBV7-2 to TRBJ1-2; the D gene is possibly TRBD1 (6 bases). Looked up from germline, CDR1 is SGHTA and CDR2 is FQGNSA. The V end was cut by 2 bases, the J end by 7 bases, with 11 bases between. This CDR3 has 13 residues.

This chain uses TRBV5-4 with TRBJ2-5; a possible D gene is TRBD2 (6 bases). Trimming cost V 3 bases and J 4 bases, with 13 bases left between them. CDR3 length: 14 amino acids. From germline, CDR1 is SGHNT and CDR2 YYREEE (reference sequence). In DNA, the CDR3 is TGTGCCAGCAGCTCCGGGACTGCGGGAGAGACCCAGTACTTC. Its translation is CASSSGTAGETQYF.

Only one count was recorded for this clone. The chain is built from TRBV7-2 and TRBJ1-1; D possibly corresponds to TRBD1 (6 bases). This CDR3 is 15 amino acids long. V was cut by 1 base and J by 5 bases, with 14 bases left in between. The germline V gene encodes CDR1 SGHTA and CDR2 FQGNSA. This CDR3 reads CASSLVQGRRTEAFF. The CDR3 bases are TGTGCCAGCAGCTTAGTCCAGGGGCGCAGGACTGAAGCTTTCTTT.

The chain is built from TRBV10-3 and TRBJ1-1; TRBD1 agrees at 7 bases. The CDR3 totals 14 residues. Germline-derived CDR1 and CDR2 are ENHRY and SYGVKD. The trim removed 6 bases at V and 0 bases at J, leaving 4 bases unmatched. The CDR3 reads CAISPTGLNTEAFF. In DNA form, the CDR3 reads TGTGCCATCAGCCCGACAGGGTTGAACACTGAAGCTTTCTTT.

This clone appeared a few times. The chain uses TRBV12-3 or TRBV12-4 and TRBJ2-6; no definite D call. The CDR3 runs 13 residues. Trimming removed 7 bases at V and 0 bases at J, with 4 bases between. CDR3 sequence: CASKSSGANVLTF. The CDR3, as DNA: TGTGCCAGCAAAAGCTCTGGGGCCAACGTCCTGACTTTC.

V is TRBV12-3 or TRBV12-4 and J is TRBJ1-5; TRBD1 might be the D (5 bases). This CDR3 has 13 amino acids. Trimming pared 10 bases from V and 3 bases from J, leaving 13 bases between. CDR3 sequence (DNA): TGTGCCATCAATCAGGGTGCCAATCAGCCCCAGCATTTT. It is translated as CAINQGANQPQHF.

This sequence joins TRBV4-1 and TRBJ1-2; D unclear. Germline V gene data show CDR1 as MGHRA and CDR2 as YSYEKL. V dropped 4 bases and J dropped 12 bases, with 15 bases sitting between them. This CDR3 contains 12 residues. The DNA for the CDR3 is TGCGCCAGCAGCCCAACAAGTCAAGGCCACACCTTC. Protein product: CASSPTSQGHTF.

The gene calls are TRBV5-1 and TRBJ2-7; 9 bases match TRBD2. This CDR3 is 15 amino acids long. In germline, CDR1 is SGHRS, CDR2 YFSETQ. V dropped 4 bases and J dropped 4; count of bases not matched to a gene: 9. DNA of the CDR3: TGCGCCAGCAGCCGGGAAGGGACTAGCTTTTACGAGCAGTACTTC. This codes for CASSREGTSFYEQYF.

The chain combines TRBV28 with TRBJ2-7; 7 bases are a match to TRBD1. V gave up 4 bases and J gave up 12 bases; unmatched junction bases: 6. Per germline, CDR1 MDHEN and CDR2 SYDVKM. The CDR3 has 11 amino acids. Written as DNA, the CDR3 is TGTGCCAGCAGTTCAGGCCCAGGGGGGTACTTC. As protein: CASSSGPGGYF.

The CDR3 here is CASSSGLARSEQYF. Here the CDR3 DNA reads TGTGCCAGCAGCTCGGGACTAGCGCGTAGCGAGCAGTACTTC. The V and J genes are TRBV7-2 and TRBJ2-7; 10 bases align to TRBD2. The germline V gene has CDR1 SGHTA and CDR2 FQGNSA. CDR3 length: 14 amino acids. V trimming: 4 bases; J trimming: 6 bases; junction bases outside the gene matches: 6.

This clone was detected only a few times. CDR3 loop: CASSFVSSGRAGTGELFF. The CDR3 DNA follows: TGTGCCAGCAGCTTTGTTTCTAGCGGGAGGGCAGGGACCGGGGAGCTGTTTTTT. V is TRBV5-4 and J is TRBJ2-2, with TRBD2 matching over 12 bases. Germline CDR1 reads SGHNT; CDR2 reads YYREEE (reference sequence). The CDR3 has 18 amino acids. Germline trimming cut 2 bases from V and 5 bases from J; bases unmatched to any gene: 10.

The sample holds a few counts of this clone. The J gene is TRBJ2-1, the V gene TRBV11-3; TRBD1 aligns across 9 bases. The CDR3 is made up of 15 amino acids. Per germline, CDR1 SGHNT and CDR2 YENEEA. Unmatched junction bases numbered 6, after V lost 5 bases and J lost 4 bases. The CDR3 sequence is CASSPYRGPYNEQFF. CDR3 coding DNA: TGTGCCAGCAGCCCCTACAGGGGGCCTTACAATGAGCAGTTCTTC.

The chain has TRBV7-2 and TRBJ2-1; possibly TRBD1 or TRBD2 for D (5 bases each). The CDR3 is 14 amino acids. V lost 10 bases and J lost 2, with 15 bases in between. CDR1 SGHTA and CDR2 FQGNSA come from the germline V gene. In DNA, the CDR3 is TGTGCCACCTCGAGGGGAGTGACCTACAATGAGCAGTTCTTC. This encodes CATSRGVTYNEQFF.

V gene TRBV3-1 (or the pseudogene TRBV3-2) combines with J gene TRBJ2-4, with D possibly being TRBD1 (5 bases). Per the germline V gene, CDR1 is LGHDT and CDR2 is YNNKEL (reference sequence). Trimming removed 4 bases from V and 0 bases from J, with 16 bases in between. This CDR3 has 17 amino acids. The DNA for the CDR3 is TGTGCCAGCAGCCGCTTTCGGACACCTCTAGCCAAAAACATTCAGTACTTC. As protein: CASSRFRTPLAKNIQYF.

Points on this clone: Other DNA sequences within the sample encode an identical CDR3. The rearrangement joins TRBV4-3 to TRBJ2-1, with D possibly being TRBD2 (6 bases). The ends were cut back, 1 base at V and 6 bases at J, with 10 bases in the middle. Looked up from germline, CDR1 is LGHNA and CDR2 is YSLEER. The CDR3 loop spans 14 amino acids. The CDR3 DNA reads TGCGCCAGCAGCCAAGGTCTAGCGAGCAATGAGCAGTTCTTC. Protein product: CASSQGLASNEQFF.

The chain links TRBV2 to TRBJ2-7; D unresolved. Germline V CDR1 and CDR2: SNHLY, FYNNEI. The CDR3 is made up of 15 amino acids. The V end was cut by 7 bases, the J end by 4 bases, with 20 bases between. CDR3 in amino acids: CASTLSPTYAYEQYF. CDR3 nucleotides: TGTGCCAGCACCCTCAGCCCTACTTACGCTTACGAGCAGTACTTC.

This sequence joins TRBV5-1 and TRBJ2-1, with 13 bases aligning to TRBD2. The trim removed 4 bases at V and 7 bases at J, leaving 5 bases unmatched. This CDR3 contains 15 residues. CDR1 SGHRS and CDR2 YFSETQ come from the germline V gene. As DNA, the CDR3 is TGCGCCAGCAGCCCGGGACTAGCGGGGACAAATGAGCAGTTCTTC. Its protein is CASSPGLAGTNEQFF.

The CDR3 spells CASSYDGNTIYF. The CDR3 DNA is TGTGCCAGCAGCTACGATGGAAACACCATATATTTT. The rearrangement uses TRBV7-2 and TRBJ1-3, with D hard to call. Germline V gene sequence: CDR1 SGHTA, CDR2 FQGNSA. The V gene lost 4 bases and the J gene lost 3 bases, with 4 bases spanning the gap. This CDR3 comprises 12 residues.

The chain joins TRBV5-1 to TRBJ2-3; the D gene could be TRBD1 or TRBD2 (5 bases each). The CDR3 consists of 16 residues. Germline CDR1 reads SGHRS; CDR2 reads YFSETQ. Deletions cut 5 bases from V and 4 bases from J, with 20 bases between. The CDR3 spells CASSRKGPQSPDTQYF. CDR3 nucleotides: TGCGCCAGCAGTCGAAAGGGACCCCAGTCGCCAGATACGCAGTATTTT.

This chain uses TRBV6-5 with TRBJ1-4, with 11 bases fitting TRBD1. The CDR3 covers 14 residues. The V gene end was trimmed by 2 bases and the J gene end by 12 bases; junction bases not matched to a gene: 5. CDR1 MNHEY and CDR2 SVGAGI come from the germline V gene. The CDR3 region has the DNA TGTGCCAGCAGTTACGGGACAGGGGGAGGTGAACTGTTTTTT. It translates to CASSYGTGGGELFF.

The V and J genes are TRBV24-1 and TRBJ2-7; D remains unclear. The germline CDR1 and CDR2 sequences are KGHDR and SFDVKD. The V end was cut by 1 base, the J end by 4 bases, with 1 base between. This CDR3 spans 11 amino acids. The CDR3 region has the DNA TGTGCCACCAGTGATTTATACGAGCAGTACTTC. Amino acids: CATSDLYEQYF.

The CDR3 spells CASSLGTVNEKLFF. As DNA, the CDR3 is TGTGCCAGCAGCCTCGGGACAGTTAATGAAAAACTGTTTTTT. This sequence joins TRBV7-9 and TRBJ1-4; the match to TRBD1 covers 7 bases. V lost 5 bases, J lost 4 bases, and 4 bases stayed unmatched. Germline V CDR1 and CDR2: SEHNR, FQNEAQ (reference sequence). CDR3 size: 14 residues.

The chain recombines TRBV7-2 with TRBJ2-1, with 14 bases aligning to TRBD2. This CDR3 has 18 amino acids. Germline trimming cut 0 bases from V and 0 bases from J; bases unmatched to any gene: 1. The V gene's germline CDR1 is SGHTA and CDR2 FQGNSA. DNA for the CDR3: TGTGCCAGCAGCTTAGCGGGGACTAGCGGGAGCTCCTACAATGAGCAGTTCTTC. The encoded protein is CASSLAGTSGSSYNEQFF.

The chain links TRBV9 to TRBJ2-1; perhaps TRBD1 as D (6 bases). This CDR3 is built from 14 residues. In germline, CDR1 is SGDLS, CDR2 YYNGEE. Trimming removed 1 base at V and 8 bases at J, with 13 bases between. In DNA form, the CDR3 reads TGTGCCAGCAGCGTAAGCACTTACAGGGATGAGCAGTTCTTC. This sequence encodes CASSVSTYRDEQFF. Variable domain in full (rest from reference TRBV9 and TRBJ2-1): DSGVTQTPKHLITATGQRVTLRCSPRSGDLSVYWYQQSLDQGLQFLIQYYNGEERAKGNILERFSAQQFPDLHSELNLSSLELGDSALYFCASSVSTYRDEQFFGPGTRLTVL.

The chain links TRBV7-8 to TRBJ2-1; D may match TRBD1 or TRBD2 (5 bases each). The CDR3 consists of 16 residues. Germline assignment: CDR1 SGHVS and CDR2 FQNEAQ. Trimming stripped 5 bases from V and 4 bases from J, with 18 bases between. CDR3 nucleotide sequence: TGTGCCAGCAGCCAATCCGGGACCACCGTGTACAATGAGCAGTTCTTC. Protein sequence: CASSQSGTTVYNEQFF.

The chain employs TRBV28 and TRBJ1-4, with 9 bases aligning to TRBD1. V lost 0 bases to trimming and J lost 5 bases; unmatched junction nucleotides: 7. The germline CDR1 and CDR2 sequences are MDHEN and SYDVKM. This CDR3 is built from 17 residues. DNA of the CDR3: TGTGCCAGCAGTTTATGGGACAGGGGAGGGGCAAATGAAAAACTGTTTTTT. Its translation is CASSLWDRGGANEKLFF.